The 2 T cell receptor beta chains below all came from one sample that was sequenced in a study of cytomegalovirus exposure and HLA in healthy donors. The study ran its PCR with 60 Vbeta and 13 Jbeta primers. Sequencing was performed with immunoSEQ multiplex PCR; in TCRdb, only in-frame clones are kept and a portion is missing. The sample includes under 250,000 clones, roughly 83% of them seen just once. The sequenced sample was PBMCs. The receptors stem from a boy aged 2 to 9 in good health and CMV-seronegative.

CDR3 loop: CASSSPPSGDWEQFF. CDR3 sequence (DNA): TGTGCCAGCAGTTCCCCCCCTAGCGGGGACTGGGAGCAGTTCTTC. The chain has TRBV28 and TRBJ2-1, with 9 bases fitting TRBD2. From germline, CDR1 is MDHEN and CDR2 SYDVKM. The CDR3 runs to 15 residues. J gave up 10 bases and V 4 bases, and 11 bases lay outside the gene matches. Full variable domain (outside the CDR3, taken from reference TRBV28 and TRBJ2-1): DVKVTQSSRYLVKRTGEKVFLECVQDMDHENMFWYRQDPGLGLRLIYFSYDVKMKEKGDIPEGYSVSREKKERFSLILESASTNQTSMYLCASSSPPSGDWEQFFGPGTRLTVL.

CDR3 loop: CAWSVSADTQYF. In DNA form, the CDR3 reads TGTGCCTGGAGTGTATCAGCAGATACGCAGTATTTT. The chain joins TRBV30 to TRBJ2-3, with D hard to call. The CDR3 extends over 12 amino acids. Germline assignment: CDR1 GTSNPN and CDR2 SVGIG (reference sequence). Trimming removed 0 bases at V and 4 bases at J, with 5 bases between.